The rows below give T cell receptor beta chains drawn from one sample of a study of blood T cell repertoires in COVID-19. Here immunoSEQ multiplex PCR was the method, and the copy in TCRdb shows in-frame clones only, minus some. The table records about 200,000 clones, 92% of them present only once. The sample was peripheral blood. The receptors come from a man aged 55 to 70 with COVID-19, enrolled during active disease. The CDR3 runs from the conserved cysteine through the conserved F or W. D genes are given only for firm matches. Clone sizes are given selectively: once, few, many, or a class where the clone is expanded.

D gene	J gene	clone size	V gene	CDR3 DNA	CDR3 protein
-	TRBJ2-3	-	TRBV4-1	TGCGCCAGCAGCCTCTCCTCGGGACTCAACACAGATACGCAGTATTTT	CASSLSSGLNTDTQYF
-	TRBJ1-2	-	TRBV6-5	TGTGCCAGCAGGAAATCGAACAAGTATGGCTACACCTTC	CASRKSNKYGYTF
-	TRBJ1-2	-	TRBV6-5	TGTGCCAGCAGCCGATCAGGACAGCAAGGCGGCTACACCTTC	CASSRSGQQGGYTF
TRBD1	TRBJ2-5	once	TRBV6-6	TGTGCCAGCAGATCCCGGGACAGCGGAAACAAAGAGACCCAGTACTTC	CASRSRDSGNKETQYF
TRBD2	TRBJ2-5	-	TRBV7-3	TGTGCCAGCAGCTTAAATTCGGCGCGGGGGGGCCCGGAGACCCAGTACTTC	CASSLNSARGGPETQYF
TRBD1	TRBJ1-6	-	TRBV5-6	TGTGCCAGCAGCTACCAGGGGGTCTATTCACCCCTCCACTTT	CASSYQGVYSPLHF
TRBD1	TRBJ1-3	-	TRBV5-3	TGTGCCAGAAGCTTCGACAGGGTTGGACGCTGGGACTCTGGAAACACCATATATTTT	CARSFDRVGRWDSGNTIYF
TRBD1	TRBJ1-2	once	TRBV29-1	TGCAGCGTGAGGACAGGAGGCTACACCTTC	CSVRTGGYTF
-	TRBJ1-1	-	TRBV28	TGTGCCAGCCAAACGGGGGTAGGGAACACTGAAGCTTTCTTT	CASQTGVGNTEAFF
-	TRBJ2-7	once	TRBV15	TGTGCCACCAGCGGGCTAGCGAGCCACTACGAGCAGTACTTC	CATSGLASHYEQYF
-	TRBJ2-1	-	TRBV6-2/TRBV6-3	TGTGCCAGCAGTTACATAAACAATGAGCAGTTCTTC	CASSYINNEQFF
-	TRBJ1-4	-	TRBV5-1	TGCGCCAGCAGCTCGACAGCTTCAACTAATGAAAAACTGTTTTTT	CASSSTASTNEKLFF
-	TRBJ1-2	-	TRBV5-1	TGCGCCAGCAGCAAGGACAGCTATAACTATGGCTACACCTTC	CASSKDSYNYGYTF
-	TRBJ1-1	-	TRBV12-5	TGTGCTAGTGGTTTAGGGGAGAACACTGAAGCTTTCTTT	CASGLGENTEAFF
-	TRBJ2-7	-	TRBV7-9	TGTGCCAGCAGCTTGGGCAGTTCCGAGCAGTACTTC	CASSLGSSEQYF
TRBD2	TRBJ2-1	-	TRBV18	TGTGCCAGCCTCCCGGGACTAGCGGTGAATGAGCAGTTCTTC	CASLPGLAVNEQFF
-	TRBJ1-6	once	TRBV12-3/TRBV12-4	TGTGCCAGCAGTAGAGACGGGAATTCACCCCTCCACTTT	CASSRDGNSPLHF
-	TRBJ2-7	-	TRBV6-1	TGTGCCAGCAGTGAAGTTATCCCCGGGACACCGTACTTC	CASSEVIPGTPYF
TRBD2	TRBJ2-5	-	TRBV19	TGTGCCAGTAGTAAGGCTAGCGGGGGCCAAGAGACCCAGTACTTC	CASSKASGGQETQYF
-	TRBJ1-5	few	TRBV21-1	TGTGCCAGCAGCAAAGCTGGGGGACAGGGAGTGCGCAATCAGCCCCAGCATTTT	CASSKAGGQGVRNQPQHF
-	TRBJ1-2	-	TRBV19	TGTGCCAGTAGTCCCCCAACAGGTCTTGGCGGCTACACCTTC	CASSPPTGLGGYTF
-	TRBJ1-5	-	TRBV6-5	TGTGCCAGCAGTTACTCGGGGCAGGGGCGCAATCAGCCCCAGCATTTT	CASSYSGQGRNQPQHF
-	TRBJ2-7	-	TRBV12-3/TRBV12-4	TGTGCCAGCAGACAAACGGGACACCAGCAGTACTTC	CASRQTGHQQYF
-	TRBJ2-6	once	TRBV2	TGTGCCAGCAGTGACGGGGGGGCCAACGTCCTGACTTTC	CASSDGGANVLTF